Presented here are 10 T cell receptor beta chains from one specimen sequenced in a study of blood T cell repertoires in COVID-19. Method: immunoSEQ multiplex PCR; TCRdb's copy keeps in-frame clones and lacks some. The profile shows 70,000 to 95,000 clones, more than 80% of them singletons. Sequencing was carried out using peripheral blood. Every receptor here comes from a human donor in a cohort sampled during active COVID-19.

The rearrangement uses TRBV28 and TRBJ1-5; possibly TRBD1 for D (5 bases). Germline V gene sequence: CDR1 MDHEN, CDR2 SYDVKM. V lost 5 bases and J lost 2, with 19 bases in between. This CDR3 has 17 amino acids. This chain's CDR3 is CASSGGRGPYGNQPQHF. CDR3 in DNA: TGTGCCAGCAGTGGGGGGAGGGGTCCATACGGCAATCAGCCCCAGCATTTT.

The genes are TRBV19 and TRBJ1-4, with 8 bases that match TRBD1. Losses at the gene ends were 7 bases for V and 0 bases for J; bases not matched to a gene: 13. This CDR3 is 18 amino acids long. The germline V gene encodes CDR1 LNHDA and CDR2 SQIVND (reference sequence). The CDR3 region has the DNA TGTGCCAGTAAGGGAAGGTGGGGACAGGCTTCAACTAATGAAAAACTGTTTTTT. This codes for CASKGRWGQASTNEKLFF.

The chain carries TRBV19 and TRBJ1-2; no firm D call. V was shortened by 0 bases and J by 2 bases, with 13 bases between the two germline ends. This CDR3 is built from 16 residues. Germline assignment: CDR1 LNHDA and CDR2 SQIVND (reference sequence). CDR3 amino acids: CASSIEERRRNYGYTF. The DNA of the CDR3 is TGTGCCAGTAGTATAGAGGAACGGAGGCGGAACTATGGCTACACCTTC.

V usage is TRBV9 and J usage is TRBJ1-2; D might be TRBD1 (6 bases). The V gene lost 3 bases and the J gene lost 4 bases, with 13 bases spanning the gap. Germline CDR1 is SGDLS and CDR2 is YYNGEE. There are 14 residues in the CDR3. CDR3 DNA: TGTGCCAGCAGCGGGACAGTTACGGGCTATGGCTACACCTTC. Protein sequence: CASSGTVTGYGYTF.

J is TRBJ1-1 and V is TRBV7-9; D is ambiguous. Trimming shortened V by 0 bases and J by 10 bases, and 9 bases separated the two germline ends. CDR3 length equals 12 residues. CDR1 and CDR2 (germline): SEHNR, FQNEAQ (reference sequence). CDR3 bases: TGTGCCAGCAGCTTAGCGGAGAGACGAGCTTTCTTT. Translating it yields CASSLAERRAFF.

V gene TRBV11-2 combines with J gene TRBJ2-3; weak D call: TRBD2 (5 bases). The CDR3 contains 14 residues. With 5 bases removed from V and 4 bases from J, the gap between germline ends came to 13 bases. CDR1 SGHAT and CDR2 FQNNGV come from the germline V gene. In nucleotides, the CDR3 is TGTGCCAGCAGCCTCCTTTTGGAGGCAGATACGCAGTATTTT. Protein sequence: CASSLLLEADTQYF.

Only one count was recorded for this clone. The chain couples TRBV19 to TRBJ1-1, with 7 nucleotides matching TRBD1. The trim removed 4 bases at V and 0 bases at J, leaving 8 bases unmatched. Germline CDR1 LNHDA, CDR2 SQIVND (reference sequence). The CDR3 contains 16 residues. Here the CDR3 reads CASSSIGTVLNTEAFF. The CDR3 nucleotides are TGTGCCAGTAGTAGTATCGGGACAGTCTTGAACACTGAAGCTTTCTTT.

Turning to this clone: An end of the junction does not agree with germline; a read error may underlie this. The chain employs TRBV4-1 and TRBJ2-1, with TRBD1 matching over 9 bases. CDR1 MGHRA and CDR2 YSYEKL come from the germline V gene. The CDR3 runs 16 residues. As DNA, the CDR3 is TGCGCCACCAGCCCACTGGGGGACAGGGCGTACAATGAGCAGTTCTTC. This encodes CATSPLGDRAYNEQFF.

Here the CDR3 DNA reads TGTGCTAGTGGTTCAGGCCCCAGGGGGGAGAACACTGAAGCTTTCTTT. Its translation: CASGSGPRGENTEAFF. This chain links TRBV12-5 with TRBJ1-1; 7 bases are a match to TRBD1. The CDR3 is made up of 16 amino acids. Germline V lookup: CDR1 LGHNT, CDR2 FRNRAP. V shed 4 bases, J shed 1 base, and the junction held 9 bases outside the gene matches.

V is TRBV11-3 and J is TRBJ2-6; the D gene is possibly TRBD1 (6 bases). V was pared by 5 bases and J by 0 bases, with 11 bases between. CDR1 and CDR2 from the germline V gene are SGHNT and YENEEA. This CDR3 has 16 residues. The CDR3 region is CASSPRQDSGANVLTF. The CDR3 region has the DNA TGTGCCAGCAGCCCCCGACAGGACTCTGGGGCCAACGTCCTGACTTTC. Filled out from reference TRBV11-3 and TRBJ2-6, the complete variable domain reads EAGVVQSPRYKIIEKKQPVAFWCNPISGHNTLYWYLQNLGQGPELLIRYENEEAVDDSQLPKDRFSAERLKGVDSTLKIQPAELGDSAVYLCASSPRQDSGANVLTFGAGSRLTVL.